This T cell receptor (beta chain) was retrieved from a study of blood T cell repertoires in COVID-19. As for the study in general: COVID-19 samples collected from the United States, Italy and Spain covered acute and convalescent phases.

In the source study's methods: Estimation of nucleated cell counts relied on the amplification of reference gene primers. Here immunoSEQ multiplex PCR was the method, and the copy in TCRdb shows in-frame clones only, minus some. The V and J calls and clone size were taken over from that table, and D and trimming were inferred from the DNA. This sample has about 200,000 clones, with about 88% found just once. The Seattle patients, enrolled during active infection, were followed longitudinally. V was shortened by 7 bases and J by 5 bases, with 17 bases between the two germline ends. Germline CDR1 is SQVTM and CDR2 is ANQGSEA. The CDR3 has 13 amino acids.

The sequenced material came from peripheral blood. This clonotype originated in a man between 45 and 60 years old with COVID-19, enrolled during active disease. The genes are TRBV29-1 and TRBJ1-1; TRBD1 might be the D (5 bases). CDR3 bases: TGCAGCGCCGAGGCGCAGGGAAGGACTGAAGCTTTCTTT. Amino acids: CSAEAQGRTEAFF.